In this sample, the clone carrying this T cell receptor beta chain turned up a few times. Its antigen remains unknown. This sample stems from a study of CD8 T cells in Susac syndrome. About the research overall: At the time their blood was drawn, patients with Susac syndrome were either therapy-naive, on corticosteroids (with some of them also receiving intravenous immunoglobulin), or on intravenous immunoglobulin alone.

After extraction with the RNeasy kit, about 0.5 to 1 ug of the RNA was reverse transcribed using random hexamers. The CDR3 of TCR beta was amplified by immunoSEQ multiplex PCR across 54 Vbeta and 13 Jbeta. TCRdb fed the immunoSEQ multiplex PCR reads into MiXCR, producing one record per CDR3 protein. The sample has under 80,000 distinct CDR3 sequences; roughly 91% are singletons. The ends lost 5 bases at V and 1 base at J; junction bases unmatched: 8. The CDR3 contains 15 residues. Germline CDR1 and CDR2: MNHEY and SMNVEV (reference sequence). Findings of the study overall: The study recognized that its TCR sequencing and HLA analysis covered a relatively small number of individuals.

The sequenced sample consisted of CD4+ T cells from PBMCs. The V gene is TRBV27, the J gene TRBJ2-7; the match to TRBD2 covers 7 bases. The TCR sequence derives from a human donor with Susac syndrome. For the CDR3, the DNA is TGTGCCAGCAGTCGGGGAGGGAGCGGATCCTACGAGCAGTACTTC. Translating it yields CASSRGGSGSYEQYF.